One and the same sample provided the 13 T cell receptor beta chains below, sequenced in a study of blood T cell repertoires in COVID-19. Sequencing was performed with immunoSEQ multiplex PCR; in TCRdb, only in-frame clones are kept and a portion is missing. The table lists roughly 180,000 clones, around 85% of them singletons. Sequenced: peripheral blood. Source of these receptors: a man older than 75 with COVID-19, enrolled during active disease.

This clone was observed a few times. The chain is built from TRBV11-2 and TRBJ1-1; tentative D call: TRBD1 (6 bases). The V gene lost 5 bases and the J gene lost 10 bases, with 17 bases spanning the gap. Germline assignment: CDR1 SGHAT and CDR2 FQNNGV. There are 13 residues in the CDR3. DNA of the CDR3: TGTGCCAGCAGCCGGTATTCGACAGGTTTAGCTTTCTTT. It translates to CASSRYSTGLAFF.

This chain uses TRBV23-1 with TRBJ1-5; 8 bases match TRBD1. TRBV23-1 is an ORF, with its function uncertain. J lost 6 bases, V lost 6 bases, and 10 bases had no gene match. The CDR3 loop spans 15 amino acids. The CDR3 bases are TGCGCCAGCAGCCCGAAAGTCAGGGGGCGTCAGCCCCAGCATTTT. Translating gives CASSPKVRGRQPQHF.

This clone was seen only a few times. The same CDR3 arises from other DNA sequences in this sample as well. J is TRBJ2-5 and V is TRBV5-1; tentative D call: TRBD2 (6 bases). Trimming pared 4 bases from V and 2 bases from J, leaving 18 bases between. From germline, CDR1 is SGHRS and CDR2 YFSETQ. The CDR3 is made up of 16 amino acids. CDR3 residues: CASSPQGAGGQETQYF. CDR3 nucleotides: TGCGCCAGCAGCCCGCAAGGTGCTGGGGGGCAAGAGACCCAGTACTTC.

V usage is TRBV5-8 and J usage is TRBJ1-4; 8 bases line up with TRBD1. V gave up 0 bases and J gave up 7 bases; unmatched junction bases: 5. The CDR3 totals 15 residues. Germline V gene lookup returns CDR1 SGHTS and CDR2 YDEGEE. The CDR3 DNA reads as TGTGCCAGCAGCTTGGCCGGACAGGGTGGTGAAAAACTGTTTTTT. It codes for CASSLAGQGGEKLFF.

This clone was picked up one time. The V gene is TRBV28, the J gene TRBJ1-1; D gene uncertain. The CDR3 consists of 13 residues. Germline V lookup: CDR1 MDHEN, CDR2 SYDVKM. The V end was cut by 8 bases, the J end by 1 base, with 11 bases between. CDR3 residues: CASGLLGNTEAFF. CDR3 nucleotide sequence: TGTGCCAGCGGACTACTTGGGAACACTGAAGCTTTCTTT.

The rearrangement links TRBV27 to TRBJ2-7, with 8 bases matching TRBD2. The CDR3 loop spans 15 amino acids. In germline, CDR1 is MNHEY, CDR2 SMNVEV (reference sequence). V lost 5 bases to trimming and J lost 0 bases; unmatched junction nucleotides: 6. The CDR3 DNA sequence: TGTGCCAGCAGTCCGACTAGCGAGGACTCCTACGAGCAGTACTTC. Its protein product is CASSPTSEDSYEQYF.

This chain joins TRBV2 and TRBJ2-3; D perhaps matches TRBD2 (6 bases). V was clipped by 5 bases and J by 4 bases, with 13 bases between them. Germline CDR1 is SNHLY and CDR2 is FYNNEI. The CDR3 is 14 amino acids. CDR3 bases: TGTGCCAGCAGTCAGACTAGTAACGCAGATACGCAGTATTTT. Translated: CASSQTSNADTQYF.

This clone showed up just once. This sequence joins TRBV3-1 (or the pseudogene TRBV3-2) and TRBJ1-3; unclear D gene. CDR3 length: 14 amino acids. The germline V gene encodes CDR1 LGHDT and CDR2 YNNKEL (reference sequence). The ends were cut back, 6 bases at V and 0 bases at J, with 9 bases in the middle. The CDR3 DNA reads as TGTGCCAGCAGAAAATCCAGCTCTGGAAACACCATATATTTT. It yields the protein CASRKSSSGNTIYF.

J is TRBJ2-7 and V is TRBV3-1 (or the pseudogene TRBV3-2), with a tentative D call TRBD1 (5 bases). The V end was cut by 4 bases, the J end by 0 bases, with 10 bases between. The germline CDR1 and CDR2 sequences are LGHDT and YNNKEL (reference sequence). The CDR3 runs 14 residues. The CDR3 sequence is CASSLAGLSYEQYF. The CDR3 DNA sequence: TGTGCCAGCAGCCTGGCAGGGCTCTCCTACGAGCAGTACTTC.

The CDR3 DNA sequence: TGTGCCAGCAACTTGTCCCCAAACACCATATATTTT. It yields the protein CASNLSPNTIYF. This sequence joins TRBV12-3 or TRBV12-4 and TRBJ1-3; D ambiguous. V was cut by 7 bases and J by 6 bases, with 10 bases left in between. The CDR3 is 12 amino acids.

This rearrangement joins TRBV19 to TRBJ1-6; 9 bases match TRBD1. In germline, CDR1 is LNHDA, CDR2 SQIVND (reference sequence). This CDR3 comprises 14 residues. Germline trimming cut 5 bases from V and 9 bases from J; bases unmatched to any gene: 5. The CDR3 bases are TGTGCCAGTAGTGGACAGGGGATGGGTTCACCCCTCCACTTT. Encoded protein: CASSGQGMGSPLHF. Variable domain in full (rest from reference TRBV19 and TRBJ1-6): DGGITQSPKYLFRKEGQNVTLSCEQNLNHDAMYWYRQDPGQGLRLIYYSQIVNDFQKGDIAEGYSVSREKKESFPLTVTSAQKNPTAFYLCASSGQGMGSPLHFGNGTRLTVT.

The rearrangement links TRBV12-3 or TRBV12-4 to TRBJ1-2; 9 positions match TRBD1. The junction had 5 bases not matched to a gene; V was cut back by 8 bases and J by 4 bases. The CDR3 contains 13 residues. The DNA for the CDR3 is TGTGCCAGCCAAAGACAGGGGGTCTATGGCTACACCTTC. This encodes CASQRQGVYGYTF.

The CDR3, as DNA: TGTGCCAGCAGCTTACGGCAGGGCGGCAACTATGGCTACACCTTC. This codes for CASSLRQGGNYGYTF. The gene calls are TRBV7-9 and TRBJ1-2; TRBD1 is a possible D gene (5 bases). This CDR3 has 15 amino acids. Germline assignment: CDR1 SEHNR and CDR2 FQNEAQ (reference sequence). Trimming pared 2 bases from V and 2 bases from J, leaving 12 bases between. Looking up the rest from reference TRBV7-9 and TRBJ1-2 gives the full variable domain: DTGVSQNPRHKITKRGQNVTFRCDPISEHNRLYWYRQTLGQGPEFLTYFQNEAQLEKSRLLSDRFSAERPKGSFSTLEIQRTEQGDSAMYLCASSLRQGGNYGYTFGSGTRLTVV.